This T cell receptor beta chain was profiled in a study of technical replicates of blood from several donors. The CDR3 has 14 amino acids. Trimming removed 6 bases from V and 8 bases from J; junction bases left unmatched: 7. Per the germline V gene, CDR1 is MNHEY and CDR2 is SVGAGI. Method: immunoSEQ multiplex PCR; TCRdb's copy keeps in-frame clones and lacks some. The sample has roughly 62,000 clones, around nine tenths seen once. The source is a human donor in good health. Some clones in this sample may be carry-over from other donors' samples. The chain recombines TRBV6-5 with TRBJ1-4; 9 bases line up with TRBD1. Sequenced: PBMCs. The CDR3, as DNA: TGTGCCAGCAGAGAGGACAGGGGTCGGGAAAAACTGTTTTTT. Residues: CASREDRGREKLFF.